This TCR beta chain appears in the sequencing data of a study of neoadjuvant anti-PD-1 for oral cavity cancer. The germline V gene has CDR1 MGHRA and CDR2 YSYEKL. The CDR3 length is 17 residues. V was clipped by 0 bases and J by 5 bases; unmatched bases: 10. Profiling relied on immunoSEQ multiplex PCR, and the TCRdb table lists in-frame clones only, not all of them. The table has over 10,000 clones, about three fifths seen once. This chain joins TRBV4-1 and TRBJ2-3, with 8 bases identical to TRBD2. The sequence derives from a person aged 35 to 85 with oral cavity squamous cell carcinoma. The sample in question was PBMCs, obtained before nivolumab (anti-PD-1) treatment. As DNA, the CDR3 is TGCGCCAGCAGCCAAGACAGCGGGGGAGCTCAGGGAGATACGCAGTATTTT. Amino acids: CASSQDSGGAQGDTQYF.